This T cell receptor (beta chain) was documented in a study of radiotherapy plus CTLA-4 blockade in lung cancer. Notes on the study in general: Early blood T cell clone dynamics, with interferon-beta, were reported to best predict response.

With ipilimumab providing CTLA-4 blockade, focal radiation was administered to patients who had chemo-refractory metastatic non-small-cell lung cancer. Note on this clone: Its specificity is not known.

Germline V lookup: CDR1 SGHRS, CDR2 YFSETQ. This CDR3 spans 15 amino acids. Trimming left V 1 base short and J 6 bases short, with 16 bases between. Libraries were prepared by immunoSEQ multiplex PCR; TCRdb keeps only in-frame clonotypes and omits some of them. Of roughly 85,000 clones listed, 85% to 90% were seen once; the top ten hold 16%. The specimen was peripheral blood, collected from a patient treated with radiotherapy plus ipilimumab. This receptor was obtained from a human donor with non-small cell lung cancer that progressed on radiotherapy plus ipilimumab. The chain joins TRBV5-1 to TRBJ1-1; D not certain. This CDR3 is CASSLKAMGGPEAFF. Here the CDR3 DNA reads TGCGCCAGCAGCTTGAAAGCAATGGGAGGGCCTGAAGCTTTCTTT.